This T cell receptor (beta chain) was profiled in a study of blood T cell repertoires in COVID-19. The CDR3 extends over 15 amino acids. Looked up from germline, CDR1 is SGHVS and CDR2 is FQNEAQ. V gave up 7 bases and J gave up 6 bases; unmatched junction bases: 12. Produced via immunoSEQ multiplex PCR; TCRdb's table is partial and in-frame only. The table has roughly 300,000 clones, about 85% seen once. V is TRBV7-8 and J is TRBJ2-1; TRBD2 agrees at 7 bases. The sequence was obtained from a woman aged 25 to 39 who had recovered from COVID-19. Sequencing was performed on PBMCs or T cells enriched from blood (not recorded which). The CDR3 loop reads CASTIVAGQSNEQFF. CDR3 nucleotides: TGTGCCAGCACCATTGTAGCGGGCCAAAGCAATGAGCAGTTCTTC.